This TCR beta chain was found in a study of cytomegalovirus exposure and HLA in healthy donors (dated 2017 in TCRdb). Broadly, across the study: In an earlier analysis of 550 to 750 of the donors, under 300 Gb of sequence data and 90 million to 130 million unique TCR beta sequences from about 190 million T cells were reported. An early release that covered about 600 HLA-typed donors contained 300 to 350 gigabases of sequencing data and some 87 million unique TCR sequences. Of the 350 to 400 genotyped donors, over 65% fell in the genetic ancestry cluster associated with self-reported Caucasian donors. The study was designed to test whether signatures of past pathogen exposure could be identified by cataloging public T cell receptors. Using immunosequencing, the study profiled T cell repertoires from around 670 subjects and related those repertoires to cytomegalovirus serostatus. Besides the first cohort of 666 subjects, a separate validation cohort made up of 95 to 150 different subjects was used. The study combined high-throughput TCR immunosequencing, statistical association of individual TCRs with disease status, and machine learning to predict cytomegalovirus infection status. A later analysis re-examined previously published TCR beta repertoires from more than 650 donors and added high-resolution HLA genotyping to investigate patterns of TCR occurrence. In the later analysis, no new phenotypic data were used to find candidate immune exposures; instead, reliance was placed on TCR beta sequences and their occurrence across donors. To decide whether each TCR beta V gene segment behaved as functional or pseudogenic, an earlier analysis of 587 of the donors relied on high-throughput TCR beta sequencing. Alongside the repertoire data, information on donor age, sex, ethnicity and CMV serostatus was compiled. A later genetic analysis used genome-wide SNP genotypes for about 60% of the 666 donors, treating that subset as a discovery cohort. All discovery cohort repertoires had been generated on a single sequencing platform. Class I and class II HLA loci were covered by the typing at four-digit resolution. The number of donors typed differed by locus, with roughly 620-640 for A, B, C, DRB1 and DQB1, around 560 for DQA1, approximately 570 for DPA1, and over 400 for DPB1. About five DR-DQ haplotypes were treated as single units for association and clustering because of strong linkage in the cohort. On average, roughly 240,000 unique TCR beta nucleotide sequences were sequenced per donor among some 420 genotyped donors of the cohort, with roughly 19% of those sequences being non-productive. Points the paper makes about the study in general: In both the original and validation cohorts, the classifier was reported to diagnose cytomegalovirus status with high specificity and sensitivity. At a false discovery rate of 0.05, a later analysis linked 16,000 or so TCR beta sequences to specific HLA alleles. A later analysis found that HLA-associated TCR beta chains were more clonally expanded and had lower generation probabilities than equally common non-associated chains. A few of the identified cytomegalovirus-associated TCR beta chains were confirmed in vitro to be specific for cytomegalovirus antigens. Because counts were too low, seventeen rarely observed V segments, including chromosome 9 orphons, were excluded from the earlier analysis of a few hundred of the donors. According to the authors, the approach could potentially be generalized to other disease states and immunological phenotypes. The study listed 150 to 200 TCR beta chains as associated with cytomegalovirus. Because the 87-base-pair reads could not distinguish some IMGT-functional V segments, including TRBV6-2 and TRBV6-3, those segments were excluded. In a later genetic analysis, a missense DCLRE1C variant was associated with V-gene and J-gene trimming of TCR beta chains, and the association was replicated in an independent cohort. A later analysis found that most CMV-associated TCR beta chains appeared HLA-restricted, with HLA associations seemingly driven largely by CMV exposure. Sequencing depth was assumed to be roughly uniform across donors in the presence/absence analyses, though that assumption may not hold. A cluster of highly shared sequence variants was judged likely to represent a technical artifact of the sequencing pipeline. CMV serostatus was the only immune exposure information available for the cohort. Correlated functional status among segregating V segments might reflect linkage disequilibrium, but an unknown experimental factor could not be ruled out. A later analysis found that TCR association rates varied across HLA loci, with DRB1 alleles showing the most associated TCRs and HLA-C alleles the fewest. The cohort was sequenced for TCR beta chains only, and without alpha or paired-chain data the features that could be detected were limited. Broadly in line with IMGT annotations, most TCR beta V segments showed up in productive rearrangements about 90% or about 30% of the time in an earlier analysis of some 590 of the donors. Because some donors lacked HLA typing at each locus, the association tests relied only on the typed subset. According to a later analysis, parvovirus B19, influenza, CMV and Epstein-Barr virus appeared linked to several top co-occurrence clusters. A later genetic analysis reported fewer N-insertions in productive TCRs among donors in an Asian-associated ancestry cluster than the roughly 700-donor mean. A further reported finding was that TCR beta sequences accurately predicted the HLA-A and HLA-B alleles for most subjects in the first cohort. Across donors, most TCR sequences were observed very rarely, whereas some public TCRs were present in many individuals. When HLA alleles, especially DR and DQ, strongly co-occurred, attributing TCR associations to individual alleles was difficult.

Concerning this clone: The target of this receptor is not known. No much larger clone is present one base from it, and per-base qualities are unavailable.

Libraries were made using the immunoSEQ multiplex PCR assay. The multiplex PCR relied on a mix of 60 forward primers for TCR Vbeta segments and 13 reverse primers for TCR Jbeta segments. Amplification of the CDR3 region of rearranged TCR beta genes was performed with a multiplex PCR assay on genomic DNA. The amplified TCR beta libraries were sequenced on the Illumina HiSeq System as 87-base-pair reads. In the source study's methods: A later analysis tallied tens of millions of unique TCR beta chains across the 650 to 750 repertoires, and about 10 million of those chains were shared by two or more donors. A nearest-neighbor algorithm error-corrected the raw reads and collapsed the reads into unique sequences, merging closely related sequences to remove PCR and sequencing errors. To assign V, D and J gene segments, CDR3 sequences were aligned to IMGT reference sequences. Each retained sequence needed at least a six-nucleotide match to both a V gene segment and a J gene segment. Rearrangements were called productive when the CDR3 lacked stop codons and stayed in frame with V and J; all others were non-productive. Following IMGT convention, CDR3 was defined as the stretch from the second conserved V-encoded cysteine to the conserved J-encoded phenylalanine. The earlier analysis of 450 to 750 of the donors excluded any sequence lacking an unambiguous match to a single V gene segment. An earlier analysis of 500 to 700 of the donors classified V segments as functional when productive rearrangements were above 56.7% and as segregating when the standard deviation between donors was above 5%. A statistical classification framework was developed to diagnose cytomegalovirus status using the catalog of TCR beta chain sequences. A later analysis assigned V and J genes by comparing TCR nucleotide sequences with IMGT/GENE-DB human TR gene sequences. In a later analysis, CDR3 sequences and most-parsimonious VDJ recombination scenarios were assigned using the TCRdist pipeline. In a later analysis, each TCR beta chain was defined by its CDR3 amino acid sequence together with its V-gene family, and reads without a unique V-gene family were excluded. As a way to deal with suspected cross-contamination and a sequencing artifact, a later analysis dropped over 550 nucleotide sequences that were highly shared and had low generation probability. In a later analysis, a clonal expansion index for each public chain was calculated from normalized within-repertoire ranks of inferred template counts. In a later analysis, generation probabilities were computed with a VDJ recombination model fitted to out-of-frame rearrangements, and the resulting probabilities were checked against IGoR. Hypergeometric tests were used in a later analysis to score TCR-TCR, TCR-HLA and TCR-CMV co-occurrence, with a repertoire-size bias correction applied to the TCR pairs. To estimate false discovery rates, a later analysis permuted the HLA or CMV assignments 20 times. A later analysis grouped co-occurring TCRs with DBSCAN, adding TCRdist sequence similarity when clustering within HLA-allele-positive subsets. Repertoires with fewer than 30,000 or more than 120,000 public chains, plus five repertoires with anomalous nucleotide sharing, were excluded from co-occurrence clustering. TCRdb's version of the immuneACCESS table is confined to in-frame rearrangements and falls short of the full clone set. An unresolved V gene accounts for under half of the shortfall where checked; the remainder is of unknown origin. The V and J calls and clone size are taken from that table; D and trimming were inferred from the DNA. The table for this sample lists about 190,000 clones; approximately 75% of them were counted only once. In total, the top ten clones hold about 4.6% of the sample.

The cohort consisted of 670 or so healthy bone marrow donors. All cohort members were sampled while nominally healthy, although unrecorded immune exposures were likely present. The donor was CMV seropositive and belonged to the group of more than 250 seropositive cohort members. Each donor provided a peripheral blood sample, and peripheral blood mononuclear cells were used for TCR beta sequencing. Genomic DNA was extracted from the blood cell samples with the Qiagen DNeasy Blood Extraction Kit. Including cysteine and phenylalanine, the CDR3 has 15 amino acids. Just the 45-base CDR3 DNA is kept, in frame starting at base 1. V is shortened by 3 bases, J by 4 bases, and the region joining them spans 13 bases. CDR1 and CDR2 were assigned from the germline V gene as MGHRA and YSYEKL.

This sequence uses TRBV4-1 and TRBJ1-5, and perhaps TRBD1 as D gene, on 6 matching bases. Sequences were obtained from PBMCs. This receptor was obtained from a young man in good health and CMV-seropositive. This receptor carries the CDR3 CASSQIQGSNQPQHF. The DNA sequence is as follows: TGCGCCAGCAGCCAGATCCAGGGGAGTAATCAGCCCCAGCATTTT.